A selection of T cell receptor beta chains follows, all from one sample in a study of blood T cell repertoires in COVID-19. The method was immunoSEQ multiplex PCR; TCRdb's version includes in-frame clones alone and lacks a portion of them. Of 150,000 to 190,000 clones in the sample, roughly 81% are singletons; the top ten hold 8.3%. The sequenced sample was peripheral blood. The receptors shown here come from a woman aged 55-70 years with COVID-19, enrolled during active disease. Both conserved end residues are part of each CDR3. D genes are given only for firm matches. Clone sizes are given selectively: once, few, many, or a class where the clone is expanded.

J gene: TRBJ1-2; D gene: TRBD1; clone size: -; V gene: TRBV5-5; CDR3 DNA: TGTGCCAGCAGCTTGGCCCGGGACAGCGCTAACTATGGCTACACCTTC; CDR3 protein: CASSLARDSANYGYTF
J gene: TRBJ1-5; D gene: -; clone size: -; V gene: TRBV9; CDR3 DNA: TGTGCCAGCAGCGACGGGGGGTATCAGCCCCAGCATTTT; CDR3 protein: CASSDGGYQPQHF
J gene: TRBJ2-3; D gene: TRBD2; clone size: -; V gene: TRBV27; CDR3 DNA: TGTGCCAGCAGCCGTGGTGGACTAGCGCGCCGCACAGATACGCAGTATTTT; CDR3 protein: CASSRGGLARRTDTQYF
J gene: TRBJ1-2; D gene: -; clone size: -; V gene: TRBV18; CDR3 DNA: TGTGCCAGCTCACCCTTCCAGGGGATTTCGGTTAGTGGCTACACCTTC; CDR3 protein: CASSPFQGISVSGYTF
J gene: TRBJ1-5; D gene: -; clone size: -; V gene: TRBV7-9; CDR3 DNA: TGTGCCAGCAGCTTAGGGGGCGCCGGTCAGCCCCAGCATTTT; CDR3 protein: CASSLGGAGQPQHF
J gene: TRBJ1-1; D gene: -; clone size: -; V gene: TRBV10-1; CDR3 DNA: TGCGCCAGCAGTCGATCACAGGGTACTGAAGCTTTCTTT; CDR3 protein: CASSRSQGTEAFF
J gene: TRBJ1-6; D gene: -; clone size: -; V gene: TRBV7-9; CDR3 DNA: TGTGCCAGCAGCTTAGGGAGACAGGTTGATTCACCCCTCCACTTT; CDR3 protein: CASSLGRQVDSPLHF
J gene: TRBJ1-2; D gene: -; clone size: -; V gene: TRBV2; CDR3 DNA: TGTGCCAGCAGTGAACTGGGGGGGTCTGGCTACACCTTC; CDR3 protein: CASSELGGSGYTF
J gene: TRBJ1-3; D gene: -; clone size: -; V gene: TRBV5-5; CDR3 DNA: TGTGCCAGCAGCTTGCGGGAGGGATCGTCCGGAAACACCATATATTTT; CDR3 protein: CASSLREGSSGNTIYF
J gene: TRBJ1-3; D gene: -; clone size: -; V gene: TRBV7-9; CDR3 DNA: TGTGCCAGCAGCTGGGAGGGATTAGCTGGAAACACCATATATTTT; CDR3 protein: CASSWEGLAGNTIYF
J gene: TRBJ1-1; D gene: -; clone size: -; V gene: TRBV6-1; CDR3 DNA: TGTGCCAGCAGTGACGGTGCGGGCCCGAACACTGAAGCTTTCTTT; CDR3 protein: CASSDGAGPNTEAFF
J gene: TRBJ2-4; D gene: -; clone size: -; V gene: TRBV27; CDR3 DNA: TGTGCCAGCAGTTTATACGGGGGAGGCAGGTCCCAAAACATTCAGTACTTC; CDR3 protein: CASSLYGGGRSQNIQYF
J gene: TRBJ2-1; D gene: -; clone size: -; V gene: TRBV5-4; CDR3 DNA: -; CDR3 protein: CASSSSASGSYNEQFF
J gene: TRBJ1-1; D gene: TRBD1; clone size: -; V gene: TRBV4-1; CDR3 DNA: TGCGCCAGCAGCCATGCAGGGGGCATCACTGAAGCTTTCTTT; CDR3 protein: CASSHAGGITEAFF
J gene: TRBJ2-3; D gene: -; clone size: -; V gene: TRBV11-3; CDR3 DNA: TGTGCCAGCAGCTTAGGCGGGAACACAGATACGCAGTATTTT; CDR3 protein: CASSLGGNTDTQYF
J gene: TRBJ1-1; D gene: -; clone size: -; V gene: TRBV30; CDR3 DNA: TGTGCCTGGGGTTCGAGGGGGTGGATGAACACTGAAGCTTTCTTT; CDR3 protein: CAWGSRGWMNTEAFF
J gene: TRBJ2-7; D gene: TRBD2; clone size: -; V gene: TRBV15; CDR3 DNA: TGTGCCACCAGCACAACTAGACTAGCAAGCGAGCAGTACTTC; CDR3 protein: CATSTTRLASEQYF
J gene: TRBJ1-1; D gene: -; clone size: -; V gene: TRBV5-1; CDR3 DNA: TGCGCCAGCAGCGGGGGACGGACAGCCAATGAAGCTTTCTTT; CDR3 protein: CASSGGRTANEAFF
J gene: TRBJ1-5; D gene: -; clone size: -; V gene: TRBV3-1/TRBV3-2; CDR3 DNA: TGTGCCAGCAGCCAAGGATTTACCCGGAGTCAGCCCCAGCATTTT; CDR3 protein: CASSQGFTRSQPQHF
J gene: TRBJ1-3; D gene: -; clone size: -; V gene: TRBV6-5; CDR3 DNA: TGTGCCAGCAGAGGGAGGGGTCTCCGTGGAAACACCATATATTTT; CDR3 protein: CASRGRGLRGNTIYF
J gene: TRBJ2-1; D gene: TRBD2; clone size: -; V gene: TRBV27; CDR3 DNA: TGTGCCAGCAGTGAAACTAGCGGGAGGGCCTACAATGAGCAGTTCTTC; CDR3 protein: CASSETSGRAYNEQFF
J gene: TRBJ2-7; D gene: -; clone size: -; V gene: TRBV5-1; CDR3 DNA: TGCGCCAGCAGTTTGAGAAATAGCTACGAGCAGTACTTC; CDR3 protein: CASSLRNSYEQYF
J gene: TRBJ1-2; D gene: TRBD1; clone size: -; V gene: TRBV3-1/TRBV3-2; CDR3 DNA: TGTGCCAGCAGGCAGACAGGGCGTACTAACTATGGCTACACCTTC; CDR3 protein: CASRQTGRTNYGYTF
J gene: TRBJ1-2; D gene: TRBD1; clone size: many; V gene: TRBV29-1; CDR3 DNA: TGCAGCGTTTCTAGGGGGACAGCGCTCGACTACACCTTC; CDR3 protein: CSVSRGTALDYTF
J gene: TRBJ1-2; D gene: TRBD1; clone size: -; V gene: TRBV3-1/TRBV3-2; CDR3 DNA: TGTGCCAGCAGCCATGGACAGGGGGCCTATGGCTACACCTTC; CDR3 protein: CASSHGQGAYGYTF
J gene: TRBJ2-7; D gene: TRBD1; clone size: -; V gene: TRBV5-1; CDR3 DNA: TGCGCCAGCAGCCCCGGACAGGGCAACGAGCAGTACTTC; CDR3 protein: CASSPGQGNEQYF
J gene: TRBJ2-5; D gene: TRBD2; clone size: -; V gene: TRBV27; CDR3 DNA: TGTGCCAGCAGTTCTTTGACTAGCGGGTACCAAGAGACCCAGTACTTC; CDR3 protein: CASSSLTSGYQETQYF
J gene: TRBJ1-2; D gene: -; clone size: -; V gene: TRBV29-1; CDR3 DNA: TGCAGCGTTGTGGGGGCTGACTATGGCTACACCTTC; CDR3 protein: CSVVGADYGYTF
J gene: TRBJ2-1; D gene: TRBD1; clone size: once; V gene: TRBV6-4; CDR3 DNA: TGTGCCAGCAGCCGGGACAGGGGGACCTACAATGAGCAGTTCTTC; CDR3 protein: CASSRDRGTYNEQFF
J gene: TRBJ2-3; D gene: -; clone size: -; V gene: TRBV10-3; CDR3 DNA: TGTGCCATGCGGACTGGCCTCACAGATACGCAGTATTTT; CDR3 protein: CAMRTGLTDTQYF
J gene: TRBJ1-6; D gene: TRBD1; clone size: once; V gene: TRBV9; CDR3 DNA: TGTGCCAGCAGCGCTTCCGGGACAGGGGGTTCACCCCTCCACTTT; CDR3 protein: CASSASGTGGSPLHF
J gene: TRBJ1-3; D gene: -; clone size: few; V gene: TRBV5-1; CDR3 DNA: TGCGCCAGCAGCCCGCCAGGGACTGGAAACACCATATATTTT; CDR3 protein: CASSPPGTGNTIYF
J gene: TRBJ2-1; D gene: -; clone size: -; V gene: TRBV7-3; CDR3 DNA: TGTGCCAGCAGCTTAACTAGAAGCTCCTACAATGAGCAGTTCTTC; CDR3 protein: CASSLTRSSYNEQFF
J gene: TRBJ1-2; D gene: TRBD1; clone size: -; V gene: TRBV29-1; CDR3 DNA: TGCAGCGTTGACAGGGGGATAGGGGGCTACACCTTC; CDR3 protein: CSVDRGIGGYTF
J gene: TRBJ1-2; D gene: -; clone size: -; V gene: TRBV6-5; CDR3 DNA: TGTGCCAGCAGTCTTGGGGGACTAACCTATGGCTACACCTTC; CDR3 protein: CASSLGGLTYGYTF
J gene: TRBJ1-5; D gene: TRBD1; clone size: -; V gene: TRBV10-3; CDR3 DNA: TGTGCCATCAGTACAGGGGGTCAGCCCCAGCATTTT; CDR3 protein: CAISTGGQPQHF
J gene: TRBJ1-1; D gene: -; clone size: -; V gene: TRBV4-1; CDR3 DNA: TGCGCCAGCTGCCTGAGTGGGAACACTGAAGCTTTCTTT; CDR3 protein: CASCLSGNTEAFF